The entry below gives a single TCR beta chain sequence along with its context. The target antigen is unknown. Germline CDR1 and CDR2: LGHDT and YNNKEL (reference sequence). The CDR3 is 13 amino acids. V lost 3 bases and J lost 3, with 8 bases in between. Total RNA was isolated from each sample in quantities of at least 6 micrograms. A second about 7 to 11 cycle PCR used barcoded and J-beta primers. TCRdb re-derived calls from the 5' RACE reads in MiXCR, one entry per CDR3 protein. The sample holds about 780,000 distinct CDR3 sequences, roughly 24% seen once. The data originate from a study of blood T cells in healthy people across ages. The study's findings and limits: When set beside aged donors, long-lived donors presented more naive CD4+ cells and higher diversity.

This sample also belongs to another study, concerning T cells of mothers and their children. From that paper: Every mother produced more than 9 million TCR beta CDR3 reads, whereas every child provided 2.5 million to 3.5 million.

The receptor was isolated from a boy aged 5 to 17 in good health. Material: blood. The rearrangement links TRBV3-1 to TRBJ1-1, with a tentative D call TRBD1 (6 bases). CDR3 amino acids: CASSHGQYTEAFF. Here the CDR3 DNA reads TGTGCCAGCAGCCACGGACAGTACACTGAAGCTTTCTTT.